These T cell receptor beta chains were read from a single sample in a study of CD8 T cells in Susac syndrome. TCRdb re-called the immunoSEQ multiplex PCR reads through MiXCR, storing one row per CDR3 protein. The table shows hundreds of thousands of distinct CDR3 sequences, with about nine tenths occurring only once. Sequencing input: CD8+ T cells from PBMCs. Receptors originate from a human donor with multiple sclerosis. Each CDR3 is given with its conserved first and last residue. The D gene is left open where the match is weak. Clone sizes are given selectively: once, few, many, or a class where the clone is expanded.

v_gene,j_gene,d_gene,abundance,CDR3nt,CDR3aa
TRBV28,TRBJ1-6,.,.,TGTGCCAGCAACGCAGGGAATAATTCACCCCTCCACTTT,CASNAGNNSPLHF
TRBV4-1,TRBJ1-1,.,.,TGCGCCAGCAGCCAAGCCTCGGGGGCTAGCACTGAAGCTTTCTTT,CASSQASGASTEAFF
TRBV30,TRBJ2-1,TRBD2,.,TGTGCCTGGAGTGGGAGCGGGAAATCCTACAATGAGCAGTTCTTC,CAWSGSGKSYNEQFF
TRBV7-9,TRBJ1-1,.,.,TGTGCCAGCAGGTTGGAAGGCAGCACTGAAGCTTTCTTT,CASRLEGSTEAFF
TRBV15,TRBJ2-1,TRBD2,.,TGTGCCACCCGGGGGCTAAGCGGGGGCTCCTACAATGAGCAGTTCTTC,CATRGLSGGSYNEQFF
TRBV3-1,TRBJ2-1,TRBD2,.,TGTGCCAGCAGCCAAGATCGTGGGACTAGAAGCTCCTACAATGAGCAGTTCTTC,CASSQDRGTRSSYNEQFF
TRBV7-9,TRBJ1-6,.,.,TGTGCCAGCAGCGCCAGGACGGACTATAATTCACCCCTCCACTTT,CASSARTDYNSPLHF
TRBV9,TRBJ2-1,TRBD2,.,TGTGCCAGCAGCCCCTACGGGGGGTGGGATGAGCAGTTCTTC,CASSPYGGWDEQFF
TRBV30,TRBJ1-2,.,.,TGTGCCTCCCGGACGACAATAGCCTATGGCTACACCTTC,CASRTTIAYGYTF
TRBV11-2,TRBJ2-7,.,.,TGTGCCAGCAGCTTAGTCATGTGGGGGAGACAGGCCTACGAGCAGTACTTC,CASSLVMWGRQAYEQYF
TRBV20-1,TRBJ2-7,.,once,TGCAGTGCTAGTGAATTGACCCGGCTCTACGAGCAGTACTTC,CSASELTRLYEQYF
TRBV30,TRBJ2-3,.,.,TGTGCCTGGGCCCCACTAGGTTCTAGCACAGATACGCAGTATTTT,CAWAPLGSSTDTQYF
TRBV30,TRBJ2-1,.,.,TGTGCCTGGAGCCGGGGACTTTCAATCTACAATGAGCAGTTCTTC,CAWSRGLSIYNEQFF
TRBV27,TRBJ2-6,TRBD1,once,TGTGCCAGCAGTTTGACAGGGGGCGTAGGAGCTGGGGCCAACGTCCTGACTTTC,CASSLTGGVGAGANVLTF
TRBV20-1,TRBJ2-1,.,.,TGCAGTGCTAGAGACAGTTACAATGAGCAGTTCTTC,CSARDSYNEQFF
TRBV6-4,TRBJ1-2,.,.,TGTGCCAGCAGTGACTCGAGCAGGGTGAACTATGGCTACACCTTC,CASSDSSRVNYGYTF
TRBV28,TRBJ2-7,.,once,TGTGCCAGCAGTCCCCGGAGGAGCTACGAGCAGTACTTC,CASSPRRSYEQYF
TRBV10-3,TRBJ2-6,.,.,TGTGCCATCTGGGCAAATGGGGCCAACGTCCTGACTTTC,CAIWANGANVLTF
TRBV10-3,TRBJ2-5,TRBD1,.,TGTGCCATCAGTGTACGGACAGGGGAGGGAGAAGAGACCCAGTACTTC,CAISVRTGEGEETQYF
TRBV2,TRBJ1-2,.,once,TGTGCCAGCAGTGTCGCGGGAGTAGGATATGGCTACACCTTC,CASSVAGVGYGYTF
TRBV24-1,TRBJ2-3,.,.,TGTGCCACCAGCTCTTTCCGGGACACAGATACGCAGTATTTT,CATSSFRDTDTQYF
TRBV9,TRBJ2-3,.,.,TGTGCCAGCAGCGTAGGCGGCAGCCTTAGCACAGATACGCAGTATTTT,CASSVGGSLSTDTQYF
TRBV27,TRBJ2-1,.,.,TGTGCCAGCAGTGTAACCAGGAATGAGCAGTTCTTC,CASSVTRNEQFF
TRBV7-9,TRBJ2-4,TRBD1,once,TGTGCCAGCAGCCCGAAGGACAGGGGCATAGCCAAAAACATTCAGTACTTC,CASSPKDRGIAKNIQYF
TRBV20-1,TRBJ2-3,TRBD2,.,TGCAGTGCCCGGAGGCGGCGGGGGGGGACCTTCACAGATACGCAGTATTTT,CSARRRRGGTFTDTQYF
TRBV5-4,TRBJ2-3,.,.,TGTGCCAGCAGGGATAGCACAGATACGCAGTATTTT,CASRDSTDTQYF
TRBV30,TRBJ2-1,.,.,TGTGCCTGGGGGCCGTGGCCCAATGAGCAGTTCTTC,CAWGPWPNEQFF
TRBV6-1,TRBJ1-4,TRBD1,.,TGTGCCAGCACCCCAACCGGGACAGGGGATAGAACTAATGAAAAACTGTTTTTT,CASTPTGTGDRTNEKLFF
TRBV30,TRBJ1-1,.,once,TGTGCCTGGGGACAGAGGAACACTGAAGCTTTCTTT,CAWGQRNTEAFF
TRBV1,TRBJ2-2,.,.,TGCACCAGCAGCGAAAGGGGGCCGGACACCGGGGAGCTGTTTTTT,CTSSERGPDTGELFF
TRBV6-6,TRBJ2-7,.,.,TGTGCCACTTGGGACGGAACCTACGAGCAGTACTTC,CATWDGTYEQYF
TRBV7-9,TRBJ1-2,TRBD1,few,TGTGCCAGCAGTTTAGGACAGGGCGACTATGGCTACACCTTC,CASSLGQGDYGYTF
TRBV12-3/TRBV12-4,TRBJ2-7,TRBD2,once,TGTGCCAGCAGCACCACTAGCGGGATTAACTACGAGCAGTACTTC,CASSTTSGINYEQYF
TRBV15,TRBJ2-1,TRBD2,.,TGTGCCACCAGCAGAGAACTAGCGGGGAGATGGGCTTACAATGAGCAGTTCTTC,CATSRELAGRWAYNEQFF
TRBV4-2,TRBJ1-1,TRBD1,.,TGTGCCAGCAGCCACGGGACTAGGGGGCACAGCACTGAAGCTTTCTTT,CASSHGTRGHSTEAFF
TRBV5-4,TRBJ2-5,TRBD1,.,TGTGCCAGCAGCTTTAAGACAGGGCAAGAGACCCAGTACTTC,CASSFKTGQETQYF
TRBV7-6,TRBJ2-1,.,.,TGTGCCAGCAGCCCCTTTCCTAACGCGGAGCCGAAAAATGAGCAGTTCTTC,CASSPFPNAEPKNEQFF
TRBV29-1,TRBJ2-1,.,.,TGCAGCGTTGTGTCCAGGGAAACCTACAATGAGCAGTTCTTC,CSVVSRETYNEQFF
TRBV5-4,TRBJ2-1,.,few,TGTGCCAGCAGCTTGCTCACCGGGAATGAGCAGTTCTTC,CASSLLTGNEQFF
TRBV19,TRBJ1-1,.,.,TGTGCCAGTAGTTGGGGAGACATGAACACTGAAGCTTTCTTT,CASSWGDMNTEAFF
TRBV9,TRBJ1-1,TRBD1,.,TGTGCCAGCAACGATGGGGGACAGGGTGACACTGAAGCTTTCTTT,CASNDGGQGDTEAFF